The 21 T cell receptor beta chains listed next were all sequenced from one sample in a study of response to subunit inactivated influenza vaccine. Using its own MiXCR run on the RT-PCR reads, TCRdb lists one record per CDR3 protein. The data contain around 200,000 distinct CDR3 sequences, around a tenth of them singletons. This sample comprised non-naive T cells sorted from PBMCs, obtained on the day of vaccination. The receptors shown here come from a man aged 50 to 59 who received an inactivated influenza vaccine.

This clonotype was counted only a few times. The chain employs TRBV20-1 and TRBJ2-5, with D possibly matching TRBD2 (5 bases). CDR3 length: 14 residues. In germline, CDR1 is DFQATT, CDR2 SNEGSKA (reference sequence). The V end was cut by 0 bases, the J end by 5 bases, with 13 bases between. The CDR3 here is CSAREVTGSETQYF. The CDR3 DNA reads TGCAGTGCTAGAGAGGTAACGGGGTCCGAGACCCAGTACTTC.

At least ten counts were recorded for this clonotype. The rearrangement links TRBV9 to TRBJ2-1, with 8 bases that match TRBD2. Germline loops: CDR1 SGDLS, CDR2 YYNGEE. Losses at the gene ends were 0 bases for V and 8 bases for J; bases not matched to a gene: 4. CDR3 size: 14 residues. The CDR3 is CASSVAGGKDEQFF. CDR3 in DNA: TGTGCCAGCAGCGTAGCGGGGGGGAAAGATGAGCAGTTCTTC.

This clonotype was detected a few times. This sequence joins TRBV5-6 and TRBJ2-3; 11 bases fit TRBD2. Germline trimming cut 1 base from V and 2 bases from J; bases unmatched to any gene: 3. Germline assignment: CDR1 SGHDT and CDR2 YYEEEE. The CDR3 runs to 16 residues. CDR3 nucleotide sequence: TGTGCCAGCAGCTTGTTTAGCGGGAGGGCCACAGATACGCAGTATTTT. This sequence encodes CASSLFSGRATDTQYF.

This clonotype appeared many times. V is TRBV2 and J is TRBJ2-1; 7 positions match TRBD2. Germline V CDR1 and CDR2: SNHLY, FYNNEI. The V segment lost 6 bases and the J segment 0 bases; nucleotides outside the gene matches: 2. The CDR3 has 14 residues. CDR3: CASRERDSYNEQFF. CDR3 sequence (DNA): TGTGCCAGCAGGGAGCGGGACTCCTACAATGAGCAGTTCTTC.

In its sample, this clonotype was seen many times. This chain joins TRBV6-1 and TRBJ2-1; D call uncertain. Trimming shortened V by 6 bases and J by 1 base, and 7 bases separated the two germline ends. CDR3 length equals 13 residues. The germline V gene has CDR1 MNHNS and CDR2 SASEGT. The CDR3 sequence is CASSGYSYNEQFF. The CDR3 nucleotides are TGTGCCAGCAGCGGGTATTCCTACAATGAGCAGTTCTTC.

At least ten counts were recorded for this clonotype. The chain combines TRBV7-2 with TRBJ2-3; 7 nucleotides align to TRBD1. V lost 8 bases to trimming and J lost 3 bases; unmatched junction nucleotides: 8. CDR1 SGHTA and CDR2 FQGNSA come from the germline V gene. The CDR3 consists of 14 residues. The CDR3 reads CASRPGQRTDTQYF. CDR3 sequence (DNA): TGTGCCAGCCGGCCGGGACAGAGGACAGATACGCAGTATTTT. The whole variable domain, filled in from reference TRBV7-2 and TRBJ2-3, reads GAGVSQSPSNKVTEKGKDVELRCDPISGHTALYWYRQSLGQGLEFLIYFQGNSAPDKSGLPSDRFSAERTGGSVSTLTIQRTQQEDSAVYLCASRPGQRTDTQYFGPGTRLTVL.

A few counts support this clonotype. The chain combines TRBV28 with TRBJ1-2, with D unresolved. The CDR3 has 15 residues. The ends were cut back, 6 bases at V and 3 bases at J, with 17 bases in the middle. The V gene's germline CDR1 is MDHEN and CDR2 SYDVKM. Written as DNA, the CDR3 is TGTGCCAGCAGCCCCCCTTGGAGTTTTGACTATGGCTACACCTTC. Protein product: CASSPPWSFDYGYTF.

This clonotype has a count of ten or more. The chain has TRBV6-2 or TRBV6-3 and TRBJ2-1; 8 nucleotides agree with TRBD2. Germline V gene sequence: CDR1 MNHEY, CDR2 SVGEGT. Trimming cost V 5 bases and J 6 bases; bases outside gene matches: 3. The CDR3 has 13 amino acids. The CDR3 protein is CASSGLAGNEQFF. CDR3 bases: TGTGCCAGCAGTGGACTAGCTGGCAATGAGCAGTTCTTC.

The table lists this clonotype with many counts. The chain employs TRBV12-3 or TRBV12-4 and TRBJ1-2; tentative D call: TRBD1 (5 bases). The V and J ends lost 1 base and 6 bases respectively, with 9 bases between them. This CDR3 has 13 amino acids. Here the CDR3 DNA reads TGTGCCAGCAGTTTAGAGAGGGGCCATGGCTACACCTTC. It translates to CASSLERGHGYTF.

The CDR3 spells CASSSTTENYGYTF. As DNA, the CDR3 is TGTGCCAGCAGCTCCACGACGGAGAACTATGGCTACACCTTC. The J gene is TRBJ1-2, the V gene TRBV5-5, with D hard to call. Trimming stripped 3 bases from V and 2 bases from J, with 11 bases between. The CDR3 consists of 14 residues. The germline V gene encodes CDR1 SGHKS and CDR2 YYEKEE (reference sequence).

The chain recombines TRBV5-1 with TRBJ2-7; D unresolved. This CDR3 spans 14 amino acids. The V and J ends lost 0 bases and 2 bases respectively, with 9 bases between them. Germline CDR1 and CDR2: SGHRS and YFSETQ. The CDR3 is CASSLDSGPYEQYF. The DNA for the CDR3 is TGCGCCAGCAGCTTGGACTCCGGACCCTACGAGCAGTACTTC.

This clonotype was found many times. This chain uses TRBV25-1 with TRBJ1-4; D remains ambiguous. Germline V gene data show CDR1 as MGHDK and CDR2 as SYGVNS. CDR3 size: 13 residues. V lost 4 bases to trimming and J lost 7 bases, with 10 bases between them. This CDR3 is CASSAAGSEKLFF. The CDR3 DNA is TGTGCCAGCAGTGCCGCGGGGAGTGAAAAACTGTTTTTT.

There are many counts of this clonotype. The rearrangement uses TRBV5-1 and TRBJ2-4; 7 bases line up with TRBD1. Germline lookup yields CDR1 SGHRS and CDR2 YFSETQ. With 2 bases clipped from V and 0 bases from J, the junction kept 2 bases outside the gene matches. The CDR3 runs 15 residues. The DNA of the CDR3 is TGCGCCAGCAGCTTCCAGGGGGAAGCCAAAAACATTCAGTACTTC. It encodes CASSFQGEAKNIQYF.

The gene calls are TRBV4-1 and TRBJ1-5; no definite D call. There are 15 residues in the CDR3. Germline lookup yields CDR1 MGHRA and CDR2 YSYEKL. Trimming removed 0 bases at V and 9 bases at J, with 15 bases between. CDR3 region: CASSQDSVGWVPQHF. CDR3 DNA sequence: TGCGCCAGCAGCCAAGATAGTGTGGGTTGGGTGCCCCAGCATTTT.

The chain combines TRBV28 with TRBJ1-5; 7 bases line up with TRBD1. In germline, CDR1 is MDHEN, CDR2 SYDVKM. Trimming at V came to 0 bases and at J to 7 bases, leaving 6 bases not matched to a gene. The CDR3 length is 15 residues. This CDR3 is CASSLWQAGGQPQHF. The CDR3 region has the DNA TGTGCCAGCAGTTTATGGCAGGCAGGGGGGCAGCCCCAGCATTTT.

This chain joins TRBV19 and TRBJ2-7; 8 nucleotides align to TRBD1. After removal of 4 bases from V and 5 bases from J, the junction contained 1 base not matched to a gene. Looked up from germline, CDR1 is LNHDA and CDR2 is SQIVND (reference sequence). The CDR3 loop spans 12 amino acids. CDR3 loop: CASSTTGDEQYF. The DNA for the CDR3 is TGTGCCAGTAGTACGACAGGGGACGAGCAGTACTTC.

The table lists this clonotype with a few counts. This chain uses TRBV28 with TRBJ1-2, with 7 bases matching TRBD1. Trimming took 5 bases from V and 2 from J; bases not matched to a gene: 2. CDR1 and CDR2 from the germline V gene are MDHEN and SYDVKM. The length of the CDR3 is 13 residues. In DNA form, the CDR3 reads TGTGCCAGCAGTCTGACAGGGAACTATGGCTACACCTTC. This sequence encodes CASSLTGNYGYTF.

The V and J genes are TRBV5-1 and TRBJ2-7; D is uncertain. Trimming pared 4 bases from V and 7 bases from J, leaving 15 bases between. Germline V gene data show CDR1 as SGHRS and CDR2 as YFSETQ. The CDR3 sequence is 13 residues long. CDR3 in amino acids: CASSHGIPGEQYF. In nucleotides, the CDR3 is TGCGCCAGCAGCCACGGCATTCCTGGGGAGCAGTACTTC.

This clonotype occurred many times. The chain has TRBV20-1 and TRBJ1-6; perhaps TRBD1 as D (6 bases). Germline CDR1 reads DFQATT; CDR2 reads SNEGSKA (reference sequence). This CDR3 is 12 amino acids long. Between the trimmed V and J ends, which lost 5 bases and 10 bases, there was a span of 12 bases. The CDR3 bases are TGCAGTGCTCCCGAGGGGGACTCACCCCTCCACTTT. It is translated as CSAPEGDSPLHF.

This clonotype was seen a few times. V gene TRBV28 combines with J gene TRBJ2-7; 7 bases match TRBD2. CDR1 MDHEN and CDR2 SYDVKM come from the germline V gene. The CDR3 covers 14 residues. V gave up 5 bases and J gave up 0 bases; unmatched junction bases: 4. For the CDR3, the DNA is TGTGCCAGCAGTAAAGCGGGGTACTCCTACGAGCAGTACTTC. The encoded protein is CASSKAGYSYEQYF. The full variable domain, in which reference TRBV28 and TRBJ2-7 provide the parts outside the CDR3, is DVKVTQSSRYLVKRTGEKVFLECVQDMDHENMFWYRQDPGLGLRLIYFSYDVKMKEKGDIPEGYSVSREKKERFSLILESASTNQTSMYLCASSKAGYSYEQYFGPGTRLTVT.

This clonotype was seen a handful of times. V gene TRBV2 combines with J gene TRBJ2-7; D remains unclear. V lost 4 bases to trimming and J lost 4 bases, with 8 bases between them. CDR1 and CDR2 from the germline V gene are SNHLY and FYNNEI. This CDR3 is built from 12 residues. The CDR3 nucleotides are TGTGCCAGCAGTGCGGTGCAGTACGAGCAGTACTTC. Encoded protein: CASSAVQYEQYF.